These 11 T cell receptor beta chains were all obtained from the same sample, sequenced in a study of cytomegalovirus exposure and HLA in healthy donors. The data were produced by immunoSEQ multiplex PCR, yet TCRdb's version contains in-frame clones alone and is incomplete. The sample comprises over 75,000 clones, around 85% of which are singletons, and 20% to 25% rests with the top ten. Sequenced material: PBMCs. These receptors were obtained from a man younger than 35 in good health and CMV-seropositive.

This chain uses TRBV5-8 with TRBJ2-1, with D unresolved. Germline CDR1 and CDR2: SGHTS and YDEGEE. CDR3 size: 15 residues. Trimming cost V 5 bases and J 4 bases, with 16 bases left between them. The CDR3 DNA is TGTGCCAGCAGAATAACCCCCCTCAGGTACAATGAGCAGTTCTTC. Translated: CASRITPLRYNEQFF.

V is TRBV6-5 and J is TRBJ2-5, with D possibly matching TRBD1 (6 bases). Trimming removed 0 bases from V and 1 base from J, with 12 bases in between. This CDR3 is built from 16 residues. The germline V gene has CDR1 MNHEY and CDR2 SVGAGI. This chain's CDR3 is CASSYSSGEGQETQYF. The CDR3 DNA is TGTGCCAGCAGTTACTCTTCAGGGGAAGGCCAAGAGACCCAGTACTTC.

The V gene is TRBV23-1, the J gene TRBJ2-5; 8 nucleotides align to TRBD1. TRBV23-1 is known as an ORF, though its function is uncertain. The V gene end was trimmed by 0 bases and the J gene end by 3 bases; junction bases not matched to a gene: 0. This CDR3 is 14 amino acids long. CDR3 residues: CASSQSQGEETQYF. CDR3 bases: TGCGCCAGCAGTCAATCACAGGGGGAAGAGACCCAGTACTTC.

The table lists this clone with a few counts. The J gene is TRBJ1-5, the V gene TRBV4-1, with D uncertain. Between the trimmed V and J ends, which lost 2 bases and 6 bases, there was a span of 8 bases. CDR1 and CDR2 (germline): MGHRA, YSYEKL. The CDR3 totals 13 residues. The CDR3 sequence: CASSQYSGQPQHF. The CDR3 coding sequence is TGCGCCAGCAGCCAATACAGCGGTCAGCCCCAGCATTTT.

The CDR3 region is CASSRNYEQFF. In DNA, the CDR3 is TGTGCCAGCAGCCGAAACTATGAGCAGTTCTTC. The chain couples TRBV6-5 to TRBJ2-1; D is undetermined. V dropped 6 bases and J dropped 8 bases, with 8 bases sitting between them. This CDR3 spans 11 amino acids. Germline lookup yields CDR1 MNHEY and CDR2 SVGAGI.

This chain connects TRBV28 to TRBJ2-7; TRBD2 aligns across 10 bases. The V and J ends lost 5 bases and 4 bases, in that order; junction bases with no gene match: 8. Germline assignment: CDR1 MDHEN and CDR2 SYDVKM. The CDR3 totals 15 residues. CDR3 in DNA: TGTGCCAGCAGTGTGGGACTAGCGTTGGGATACGAGCAGTACTTC. Translating it yields CASSVGLALGYEQYF.

The V and J genes are TRBV25-1 and TRBJ2-7, with D maybe TRBD2 (5 bases). V lost 5 bases and J lost 7, with 15 bases in between. The germline V gene has CDR1 MGHDK and CDR2 SYGVNS. This CDR3 region has 13 residues. CDR3 amino acids: CASSSTGFLEQYF. CDR3 nucleotides: TGTGCCAGCAGTTCCACGGGATTTTTGGAGCAGTACTTC.

The rearrangement joins TRBV5-1 to TRBJ2-1; TRBD2 matches at 14 bases. The ends lost 4 bases at V and 7 bases at J; junction bases unmatched: 7. The germline gives CDR1 SGHRS, CDR2 YFSETQ. The CDR3 is 16 residues long. The CDR3 loop is CASSEEGTSGRNEQFF. The DNA for the CDR3 is TGCGCCAGCAGCGAGGAAGGGACTAGCGGGAGAAATGAGCAGTTCTTC.

This clone was detected only once. The J gene is TRBJ2-1, the V gene TRBV15; the match to TRBD1 covers 9 bases. After removal of 2 bases from V and 8 bases from J, the junction contained 7 bases not matched to a gene. CDR1 is LNHNV, CDR2 YYDKDF, per germline (reference sequence). The length of the CDR3 is 15 residues. CDR3 sequence (DNA): TGTGCCACCAGCAGACCCCGGGACAGGGTGGATGAGCAGTTCTTC. Encoded protein: CATSRPRDRVDEQFF.

The chain uses TRBV5-4 and TRBJ2-6; TRBD1 agrees at 7 bases. Germline CDR1 reads SGHNT; CDR2 reads YYREEE (reference sequence). V lost 4 bases to trimming and J lost 3 bases; unmatched junction nucleotides: 7. There are 16 residues in the CDR3. Here the CDR3 DNA reads TGTGCCAGCAGCGACGAAGGGGGCAATGGGGCCAACGTCCTGACTTTC. Residues: CASSDEGGNGANVLTF.

The chain couples TRBV27 to TRBJ2-3, with D tentatively TRBD1 (6 bases). The CDR3 consists of 15 residues. Deletions cut 2 bases from V and 3 bases from J, with 12 bases between. CDR1 is MNHEY, CDR2 SMNVEV, per germline (reference sequence). The DNA of the CDR3 is TGTGCCAGCAGTTTAGGGGCCACAGGGACAGATACGCAGTATTTT. It translates to CASSLGATGTDTQYF.